This section outlines one T cell receptor beta chain sequence together with its context. This record comes from a study of early T cells in non-severe SARS-CoV-2 infection. At the level of the study: Sequenced material consisted of bulk RNA (from unsorted whole blood), and chains were unpaired.

V lost 7 bases and J lost 3, with 15 bases in between. The CDR3 consists of 14 residues. Researchers attached unique molecular identifiers to individual cDNA molecules. TCRdb processed the 5' RACE reads anew with MiXCR; each CDR3 protein has one entry. The table shows fewer than 100,000 distinct CDR3 sequences, with roughly 16% occurring only once. This receptor was taken from an adult who was a healthcare worker with PCR-confirmed SARS-CoV-2 infection or an uninfected control (not recorded which). The chain employs TRBV12-3 or TRBV12-4 and TRBJ1-1; weak D call: TRBD1 (6 bases). Material: whole blood. CDR3 sequence (DNA): TGTGCCAGCATCAGGGGATATACCTACACTGAAGCTTTCTTT. Translating it yields CASIRGYTYTEAFF.